This TCR beta chain was captured in a study of T-cell reconstitution after alpha-beta-depleted transplantation in children. Trimming stripped 11 bases from V and 0 bases from J, with 8 bases between. Germline-derived CDR1 and CDR2 are MNHEY and SVGEGT. The CDR3 loop spans 12 amino acids. A word on this clonotype: Its antigen is unidentified.

The library targeted TCRbeta and was prepared with unique molecular identifiers. In TCRdb, the PCR reads were re-called with MiXCR into one record per CDR3 protein. Of 440,000 or so distinct CDR3 sequences listed, 43% were seen once; the top ten hold 25% to 30%. General study points: Surviving recipient T cells and thymic progenitors produced the high day-60 TCRbeta diversity seen in some patients. Diversity and T-cell counts at one year after transplant derived mostly from new T cells. Reportedly, only several hundred clones from non-depleted graft cells drove alpha-beta T-cell counts at about two months.

The sample in question was PBMCs, obtained before TCRalphabeta/CD19-depleted stem cell transplant. The chain recombines TRBV6-2 or TRBV6-3 with TRBJ2-1; D is ambiguous. The sequence was obtained from a girl aged 2-10 years with aplastic anemia, due to receive a stem cell transplant. CDR3 protein: CAGGSSYNEQFF. Written as DNA, the CDR3 is TGTGCCGGTGGTAGCTCCTACAATGAGCAGTTCTTC.